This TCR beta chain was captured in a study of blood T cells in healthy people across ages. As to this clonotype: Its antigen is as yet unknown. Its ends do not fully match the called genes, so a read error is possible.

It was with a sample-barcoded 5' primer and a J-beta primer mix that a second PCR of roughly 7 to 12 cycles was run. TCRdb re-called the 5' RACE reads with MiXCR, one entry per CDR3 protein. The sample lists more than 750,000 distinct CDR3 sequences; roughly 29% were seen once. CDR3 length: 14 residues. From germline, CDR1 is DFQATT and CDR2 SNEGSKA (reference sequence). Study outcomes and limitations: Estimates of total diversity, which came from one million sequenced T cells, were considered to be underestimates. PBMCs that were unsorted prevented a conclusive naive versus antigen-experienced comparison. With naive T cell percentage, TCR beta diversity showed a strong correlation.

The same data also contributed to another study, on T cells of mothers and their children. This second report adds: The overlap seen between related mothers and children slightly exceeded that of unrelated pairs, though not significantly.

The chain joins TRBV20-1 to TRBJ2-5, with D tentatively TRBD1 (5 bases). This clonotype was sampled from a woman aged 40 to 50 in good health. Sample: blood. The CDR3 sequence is CSARDFRAQGTQYF. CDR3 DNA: TGCAGTGCTAGAGATTTCAGGGCCCAAGGGACCCAGTACTTC.